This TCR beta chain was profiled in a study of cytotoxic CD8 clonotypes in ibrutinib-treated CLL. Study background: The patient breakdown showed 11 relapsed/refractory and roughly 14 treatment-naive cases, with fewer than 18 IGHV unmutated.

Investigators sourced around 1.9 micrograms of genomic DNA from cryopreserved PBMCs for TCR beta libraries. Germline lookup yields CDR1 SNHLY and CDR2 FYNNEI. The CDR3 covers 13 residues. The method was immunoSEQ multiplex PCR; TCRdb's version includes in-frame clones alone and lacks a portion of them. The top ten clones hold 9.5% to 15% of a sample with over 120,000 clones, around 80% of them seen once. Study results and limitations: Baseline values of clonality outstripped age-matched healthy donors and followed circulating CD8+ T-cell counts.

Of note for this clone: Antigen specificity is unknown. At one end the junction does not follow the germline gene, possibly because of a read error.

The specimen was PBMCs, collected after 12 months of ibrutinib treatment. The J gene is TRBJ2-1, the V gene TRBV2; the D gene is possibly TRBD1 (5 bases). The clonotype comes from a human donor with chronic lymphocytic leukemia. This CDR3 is CASSEPGPGRRVF. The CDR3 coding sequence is TGTGCCAGCAGCGAACCTGGCCCAGGGCGTCGGGTCTTC.